This T cell receptor beta chain was obtained from a study of tumor and adjacent non-tumor tissue in lung cancer. Overall study: There were 12 adenocarcinoma, a couple of squamous cell carcinoma and 1 small cell lung cancer cases. Patients were aged roughly 31 to 76, ten or so men and about five women, stage I to III. The study, taken as a whole, reports: Compared with tumor, normal lung showed significantly lower TCR diversity. In normal lung, the top 100 clones were significantly more dominant than in tumor.

TCRbeta libraries were built with three rounds of nested PCR, modified from ARM-PCR. TCRdb re-analysed the multiplex PCR reads in MiXCR, keeping a single row per CDR3 protein. Among fewer than 120,000 distinct CDR3 sequences, 84% were seen once, and the ten largest hold 22%. On this clonotype itself: Its antigen is not known.

No cell sorting was done before RNA was extracted from the tissue. J gave up 4 bases and V 2 bases, and 15 bases lay outside the gene matches. CDR1 is MNHNY and CDR2 is SVGAGI in the germline V gene (reference sequence). This CDR3 comprises 19 residues. The genes are TRBV6-6 and TRBJ2-2; 8 bases agree with TRBD1. The sequence was collected from a man between 70 and 80 years old with non-small cell lung cancer. Sequenced input: lung tumor tissue. CDR3 loop: CASSYTDFDWTGPTGELFF. CDR3 bases: TGTGCCAGCAGTTACACAGACTTCGATTGGACAGGGCCCACCGGGGAGCTGTTTTTT.